Following are 3 T cell receptor beta chains from one sample sequenced in a study of shared clonotypes between healthy human individuals. The naive CD8 subset, CD45RO-negative cells positively selected for CCR7, excluded terminally differentiated effector memory CD45RA+ cells. Data came from immunoSEQ multiplex PCR; TCRdb stores just in-frame clones and leaves some out. The sample has approximately 600,000 clones, roughly 96% seen once; the top ten hold about 0.11%. The source material was naive CD8+ T cells sorted from blood. The receptors derive from a woman aged 25 to 39 in good health.

The sample holds one count of this clone. This sequence joins TRBV6-6 and TRBJ1-5, with TRBD1 as a possible D gene (6 bases). CDR1 MNHNY and CDR2 SVGAGI come from the germline V gene (reference sequence). This CDR3 is 14 amino acids long. V lost 3 bases and J 1 base, leaving 7 bases between the germline ends. The CDR3 protein is CASSYTGSNQPQHF. As DNA, the CDR3 is TGTGCCAGCAGTTATACAGGGAGCAATCAGCCCCAGCATTTT.

Comment on this clone: The same CDR3 arises from other DNA sequences in this sample as well. The V gene is TRBV7-9, the J gene TRBJ2-7; 8 bases are shared with TRBD1. Germline CDR1 is SEHNR and CDR2 is FQNEAQ (reference sequence). V lost 1 base, J lost 4 bases, and 3 bases stayed unmatched. The CDR3 has 14 amino acids. For the CDR3, the DNA is TGTGCCAGCAGCTTAGGGCAGGGGGCTTACGAGCAGTACTTC. Amino acids: CASSLGQGAYEQYF.

This clone has only one observation. This rearrangement joins TRBV6-1 to TRBJ2-2; D is unresolved. CDR1 is MNHNS, CDR2 SASEGT, per germline. Trimming left V 4 bases short and J 3 bases short, with 15 bases between. This CDR3 comprises 16 residues. The CDR3 sequence: CASSVVPFVDTGELFF. The CDR3 DNA reads TGTGCCAGCAGTGTCGTCCCCTTTGTGGACACCGGGGAGCTGTTTTTT.